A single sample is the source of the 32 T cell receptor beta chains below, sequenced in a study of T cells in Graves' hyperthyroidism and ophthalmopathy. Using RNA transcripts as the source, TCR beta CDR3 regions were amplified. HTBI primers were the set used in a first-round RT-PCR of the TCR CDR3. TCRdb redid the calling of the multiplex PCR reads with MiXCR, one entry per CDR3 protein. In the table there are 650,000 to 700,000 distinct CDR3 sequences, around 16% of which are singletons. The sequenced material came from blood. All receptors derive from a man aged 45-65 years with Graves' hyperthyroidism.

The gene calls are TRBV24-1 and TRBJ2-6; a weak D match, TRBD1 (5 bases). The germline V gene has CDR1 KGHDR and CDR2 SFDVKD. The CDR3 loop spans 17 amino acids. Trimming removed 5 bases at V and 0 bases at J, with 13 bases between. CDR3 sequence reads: CATSAGNIVSGANVLTF. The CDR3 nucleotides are TGTGCCACCAGTGCAGGGAACATCGTCTCTGGGGCCAACGTCCTGACTTTC.

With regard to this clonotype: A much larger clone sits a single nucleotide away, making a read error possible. DNA of the CDR3: TGTGCCAGCAGCTTAGGGGGACAGATCAATCAGCCCCAGCGTTTT. This sequence encodes CASSLGGQINQPQRF. The chain combines TRBV11-2 with TRBJ1-5, with 7 bases matching TRBD1. Germline CDR1 reads SGHAT; CDR2 reads FQNNGV. This CDR3 comprises 15 residues.

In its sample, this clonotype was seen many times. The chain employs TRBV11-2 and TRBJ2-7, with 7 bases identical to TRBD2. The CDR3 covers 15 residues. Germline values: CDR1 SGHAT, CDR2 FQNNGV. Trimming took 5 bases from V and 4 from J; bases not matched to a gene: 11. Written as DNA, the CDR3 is TGTGCCAGCAGCGCGATCAGCGGGCGGGGGTACGAGCAGTACTTC. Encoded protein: CASSAISGRGYEQYF.

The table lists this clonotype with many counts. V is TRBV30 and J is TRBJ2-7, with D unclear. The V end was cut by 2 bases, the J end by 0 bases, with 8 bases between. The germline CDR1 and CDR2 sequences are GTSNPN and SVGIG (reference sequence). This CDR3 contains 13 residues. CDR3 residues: CAWSKDNSYEQYF. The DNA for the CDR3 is TGTGCCTGGAGTAAAGACAACTCCTACGAGCAGTACTTC.

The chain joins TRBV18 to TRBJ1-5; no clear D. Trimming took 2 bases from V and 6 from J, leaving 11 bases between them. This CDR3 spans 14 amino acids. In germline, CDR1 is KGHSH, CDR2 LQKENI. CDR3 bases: TGTGCCAGCTCACCAAGCCGGGATAGTCAGCCCCAGCATTTT. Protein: CASSPSRDSQPQHF.

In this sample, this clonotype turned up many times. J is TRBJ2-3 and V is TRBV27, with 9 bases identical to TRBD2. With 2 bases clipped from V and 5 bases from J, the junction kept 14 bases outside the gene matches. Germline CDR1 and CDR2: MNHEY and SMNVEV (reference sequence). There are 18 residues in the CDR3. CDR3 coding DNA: TGTGCCAGCAGTTTAGGCCACCAGGCGGGAGGGGGGCGAGATACGCAGTATTTT. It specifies CASSLGHQAGGGRDTQYF.

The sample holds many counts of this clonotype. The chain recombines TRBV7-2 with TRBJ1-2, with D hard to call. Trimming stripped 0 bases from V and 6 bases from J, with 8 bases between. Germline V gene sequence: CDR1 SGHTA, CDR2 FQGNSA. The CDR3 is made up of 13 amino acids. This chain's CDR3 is CASSLASENGYTF. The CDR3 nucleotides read TGTGCCAGCAGCTTAGCGTCAGAGAATGGCTACACCTTC.

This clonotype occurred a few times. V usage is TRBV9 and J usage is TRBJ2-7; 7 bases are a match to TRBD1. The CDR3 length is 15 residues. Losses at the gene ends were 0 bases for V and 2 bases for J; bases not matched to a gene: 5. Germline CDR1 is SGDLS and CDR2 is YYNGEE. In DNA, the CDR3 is TGTGCCAGCAGCGTAGGTGGCACAGGGGCCTACGAGCAGTACTTC. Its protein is CASSVGGTGAYEQYF.

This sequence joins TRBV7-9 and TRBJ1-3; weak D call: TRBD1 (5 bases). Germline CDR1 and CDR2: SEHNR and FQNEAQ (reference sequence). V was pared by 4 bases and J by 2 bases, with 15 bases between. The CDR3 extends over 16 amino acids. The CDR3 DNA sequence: TGTGCCAGCAGCTCCAGAGAGGGGATCGCTGGAAACACCATATATTTT. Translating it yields CASSSREGIAGNTIYF.

The chain's CDR3 is CASSQKSGRVETQYF. The CDR3 region has the DNA TGTGCCAGCAGCCAAAAGAGCGGGAGGGTAGAGACCCAGTACTTC. The chain couples TRBV4-2 to TRBJ2-5; TRBD2 matches 10 bases. The CDR3 runs 15 residues. The germline V gene has CDR1 LGHNA and CDR2 YNFKEQ. After removal of 2 bases from V and 4 bases from J, the junction contained 4 bases not matched to a gene.

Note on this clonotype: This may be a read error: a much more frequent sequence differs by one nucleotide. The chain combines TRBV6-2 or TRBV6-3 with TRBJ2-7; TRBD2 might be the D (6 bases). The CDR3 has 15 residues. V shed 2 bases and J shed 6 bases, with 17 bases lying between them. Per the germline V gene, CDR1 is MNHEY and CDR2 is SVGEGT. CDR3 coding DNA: TGTGCCAGCAGTTACGGTTCTCTAGCGTATGGCGAGCAGTACTTC. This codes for CASSYGSLAYGEQYF.

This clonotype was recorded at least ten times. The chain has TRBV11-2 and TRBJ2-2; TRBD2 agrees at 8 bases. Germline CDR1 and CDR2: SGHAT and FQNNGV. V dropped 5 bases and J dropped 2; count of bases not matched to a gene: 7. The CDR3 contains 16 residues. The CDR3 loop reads CASSPLAGKNTGELFF. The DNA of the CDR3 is TGTGCCAGCAGCCCCTTAGCGGGAAAAAACACCGGGGAGCTGTTTTTT.

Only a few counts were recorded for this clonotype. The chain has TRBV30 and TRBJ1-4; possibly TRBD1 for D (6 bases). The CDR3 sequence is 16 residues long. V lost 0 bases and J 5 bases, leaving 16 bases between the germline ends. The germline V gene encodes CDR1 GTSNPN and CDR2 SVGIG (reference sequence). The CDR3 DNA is TGTGCCTGGAGTGTTATTGGACAGCAAGGAAATGAAAAACTGTTTTTT. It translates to CAWSVIGQQGNEKLFF.

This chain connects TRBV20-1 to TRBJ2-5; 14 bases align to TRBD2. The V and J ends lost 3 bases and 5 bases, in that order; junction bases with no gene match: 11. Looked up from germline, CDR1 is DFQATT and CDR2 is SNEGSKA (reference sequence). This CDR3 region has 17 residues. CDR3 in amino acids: CSARGTSGSQGQETQYF. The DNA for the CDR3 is TGCAGTGCTAGGGGGACTAGCGGGAGCCAGGGACAGGAGACCCAGTACTTC.

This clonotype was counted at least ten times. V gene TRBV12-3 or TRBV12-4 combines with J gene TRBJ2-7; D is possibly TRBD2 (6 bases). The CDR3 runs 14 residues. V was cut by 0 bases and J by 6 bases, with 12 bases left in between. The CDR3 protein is CASSLALAGREQYF. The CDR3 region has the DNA TGTGCCAGCAGTTTAGCACTAGCCGGCCGCGAGCAGTACTTC.

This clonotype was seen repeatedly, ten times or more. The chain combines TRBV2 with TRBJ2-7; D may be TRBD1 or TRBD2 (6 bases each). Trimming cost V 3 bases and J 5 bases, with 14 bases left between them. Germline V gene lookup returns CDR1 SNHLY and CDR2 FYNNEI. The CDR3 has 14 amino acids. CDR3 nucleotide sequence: TGTGCCAGCAGTGATCGGGGGCGGAGGGACGAGCAGTACTTC. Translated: CASSDRGRRDEQYF.

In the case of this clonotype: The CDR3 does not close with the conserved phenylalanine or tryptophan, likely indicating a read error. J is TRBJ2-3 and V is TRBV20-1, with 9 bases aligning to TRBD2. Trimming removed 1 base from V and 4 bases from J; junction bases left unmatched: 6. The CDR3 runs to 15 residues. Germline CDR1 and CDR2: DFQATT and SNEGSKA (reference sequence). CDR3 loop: CSARAGTSWSDTQYY. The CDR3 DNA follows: TGCAGTGCTAGAGCAGGGACTAGCTGGTCAGATACGCAGTATTAT.

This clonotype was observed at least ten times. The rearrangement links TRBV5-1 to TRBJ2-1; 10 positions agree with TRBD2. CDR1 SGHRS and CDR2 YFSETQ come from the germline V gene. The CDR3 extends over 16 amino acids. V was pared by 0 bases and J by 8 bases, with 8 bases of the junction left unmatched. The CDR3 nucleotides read TGCGCCAGCAGCTTGGGAGCGGGAGGGCCATTCGATGAGCAGTTCTTC. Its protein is CASSLGAGGPFDEQFF.

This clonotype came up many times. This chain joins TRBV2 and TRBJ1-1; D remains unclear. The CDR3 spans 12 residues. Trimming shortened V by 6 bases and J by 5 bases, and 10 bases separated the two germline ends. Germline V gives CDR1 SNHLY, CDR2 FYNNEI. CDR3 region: CASREMDTEAFF. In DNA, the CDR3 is TGTGCCAGCAGGGAAATGGATACTGAAGCTTTCTTT.

The CDR3 sequence is CAISERMGQNSNQPQHF. In DNA form, the CDR3 reads TGTGCCATCAGTGAGAGAATGGGGCAGAATAGCAATCAGCCCCAGCATTTT. The chain links TRBV10-3 to TRBJ1-5; tentatively, D is TRBD1 (5 bases). Trimming shortened V by 2 bases and J by 0 bases, and 14 bases separated the two germline ends. Germline CDR1 is ENHRY and CDR2 is SYGVKD. The CDR3 runs 17 residues.

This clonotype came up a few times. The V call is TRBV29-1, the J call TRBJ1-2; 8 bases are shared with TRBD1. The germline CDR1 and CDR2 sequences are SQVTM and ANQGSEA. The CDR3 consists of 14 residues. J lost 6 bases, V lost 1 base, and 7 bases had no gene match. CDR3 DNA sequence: TGCAGCGTTGAAGCCCGGGACAGGTCGGATGGCTACACCTTC. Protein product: CSVEARDRSDGYTF.

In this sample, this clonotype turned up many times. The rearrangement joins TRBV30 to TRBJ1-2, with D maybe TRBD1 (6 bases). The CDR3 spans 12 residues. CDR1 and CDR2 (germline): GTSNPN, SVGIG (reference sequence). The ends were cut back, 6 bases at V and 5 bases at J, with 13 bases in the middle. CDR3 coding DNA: TGTGCCTGTGGGGGGGGCGGTTATGGCTACACCTTC. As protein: CACGGGGYGYTF.

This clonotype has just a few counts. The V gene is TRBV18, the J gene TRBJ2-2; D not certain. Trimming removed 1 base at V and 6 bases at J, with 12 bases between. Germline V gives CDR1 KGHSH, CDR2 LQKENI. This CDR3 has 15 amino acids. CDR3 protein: CASSPQSRLSGELFF. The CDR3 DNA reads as TGTGCCAGCTCACCACAGTCACGTCTCTCCGGGGAGCTGTTTTTT.

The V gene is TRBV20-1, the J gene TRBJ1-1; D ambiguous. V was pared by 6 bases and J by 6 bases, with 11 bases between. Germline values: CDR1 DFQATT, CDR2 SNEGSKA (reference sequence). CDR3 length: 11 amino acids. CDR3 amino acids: CSAPRVPEAFF. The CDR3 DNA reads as TGCAGTGCCCCGAGGGTTCCTGAAGCTTTCTTT.

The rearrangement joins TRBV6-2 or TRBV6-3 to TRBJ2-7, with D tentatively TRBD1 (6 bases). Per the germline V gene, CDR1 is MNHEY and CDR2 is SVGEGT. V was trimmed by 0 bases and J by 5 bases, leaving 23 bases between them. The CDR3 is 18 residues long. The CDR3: CASSYSISGRRGQDEQYF. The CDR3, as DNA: TGTGCCAGCAGTTACTCGATTTCAGGACGCAGGGGTCAGGACGAGCAGTACTTC.

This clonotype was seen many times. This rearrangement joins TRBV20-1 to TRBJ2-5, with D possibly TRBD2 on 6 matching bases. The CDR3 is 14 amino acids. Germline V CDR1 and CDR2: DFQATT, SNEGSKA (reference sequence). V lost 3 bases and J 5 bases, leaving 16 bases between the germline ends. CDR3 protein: CSARWGVADETQYF. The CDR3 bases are TGCAGTGCTAGGTGGGGGGTAGCAGACGAGACCCAGTACTTC.

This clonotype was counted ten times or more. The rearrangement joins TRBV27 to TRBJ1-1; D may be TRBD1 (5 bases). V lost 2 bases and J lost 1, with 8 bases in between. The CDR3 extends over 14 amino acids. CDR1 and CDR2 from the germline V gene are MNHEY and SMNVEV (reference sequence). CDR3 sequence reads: CASSLKGRNTEAFF. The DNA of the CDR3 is TGTGCCAGCAGTTTAAAGGGGAGGAACACTGAAGCTTTCTTT.

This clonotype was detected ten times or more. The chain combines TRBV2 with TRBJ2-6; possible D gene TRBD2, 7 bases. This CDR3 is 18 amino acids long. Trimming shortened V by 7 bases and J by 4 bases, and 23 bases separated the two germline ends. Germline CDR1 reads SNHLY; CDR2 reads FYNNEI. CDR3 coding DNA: TGTGCCAGCACCCCGGGGGGCGGGATCCTCTTCGGGGCCAACGTCCTGACTTTC. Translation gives CASTPGGGILFGANVLTF.

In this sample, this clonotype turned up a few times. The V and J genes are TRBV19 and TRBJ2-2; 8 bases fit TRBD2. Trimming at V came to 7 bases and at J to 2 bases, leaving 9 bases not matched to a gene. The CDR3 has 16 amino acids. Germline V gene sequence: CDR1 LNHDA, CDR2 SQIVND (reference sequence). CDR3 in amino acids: CASKIQAGDNTGELFF. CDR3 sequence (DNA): TGTGCCAGTAAGATACAAGCGGGAGACAACACCGGGGAGCTGTTTTTT.

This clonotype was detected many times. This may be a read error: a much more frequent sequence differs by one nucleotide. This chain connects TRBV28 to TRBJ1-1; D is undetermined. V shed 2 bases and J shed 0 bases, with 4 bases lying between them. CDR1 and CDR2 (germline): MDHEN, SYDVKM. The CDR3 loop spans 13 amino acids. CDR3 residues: CASSLNMNTEAFF. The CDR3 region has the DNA TGTGCCAGCAGTTTAAATATGAACACTGAAGCTTTCTTT.

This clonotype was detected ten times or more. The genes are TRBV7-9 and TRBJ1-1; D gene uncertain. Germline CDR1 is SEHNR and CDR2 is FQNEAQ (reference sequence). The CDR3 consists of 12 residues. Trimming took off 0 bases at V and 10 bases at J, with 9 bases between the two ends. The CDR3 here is CASSLARKGAFF. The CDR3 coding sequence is TGTGCCAGCAGCTTAGCCCGAAAAGGAGCTTTCTTT.

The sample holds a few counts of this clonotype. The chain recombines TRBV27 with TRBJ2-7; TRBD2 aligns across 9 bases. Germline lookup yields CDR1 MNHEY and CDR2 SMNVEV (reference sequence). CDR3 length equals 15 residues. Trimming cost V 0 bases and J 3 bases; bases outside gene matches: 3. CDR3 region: CASSLSLAGIYEQYF. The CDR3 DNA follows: TGTGCCAGCAGTTTATCCCTAGCGGGAATCTACGAGCAGTACTTC.